This T cell receptor beta chain was obtained from a study of blood T cell repertoires in COVID-19. Overall study context: T cells, B-cell-depleted T cells, or PBMCs supplied cDNA or gDNA.

Sequencing used immunoSEQ multiplex PCR; TCRdb keeps in-frame clones, though not all of them. The sample lists over 400,000 clones, approximately 90% occurring once. In assigning cohorts, the study relied on participant-reported clinical history. This CDR3 is built from 14 residues. The germline V gene has CDR1 LNHDA and CDR2 SQIVND (reference sequence). V shed 6 bases and J shed 1 base, with 10 bases lying between them. Material for sequencing was PBMCs or T cells enriched from blood (not recorded which). The receptor's source is a woman aged 55-70 years who had recovered from COVID-19. The genes are TRBV19 and TRBJ2-1; D possibly corresponds to TRBD2 (7 bases). This chain's CDR3 is CASRKGGSYNEQFF. The DNA for the CDR3 is TGTGCCAGTAGGAAGGGGGGGTCCTACAATGAGCAGTTCTTC.